The T cell receptor beta chain under discussion was sequenced for a study of human CD8 memory T cell subsets. Study outcomes and limitations: Higher diversity in stem-like memory T cells than in precursor exhausted T cells was suggested by Chao1 estimates.

This clonotype was observed many times. Its antigen is not known. The source of the RNA was duplicate vials containing roughly 150,000 sorted CD8+ T cells for each subset. V lost 6 bases to trimming and J lost 4 bases, with 6 bases between them. CDR1 and CDR2 from the germline V gene are ENHRY and SYGVKD. This CDR3 is built from 11 residues. Scientists made TCR beta libraries using UMI-labeled 5' RACE. TCRdb re-called the 5' RACE reads with MiXCR, one entry per CDR3 protein. The sample carries roughly 8,000 distinct CDR3 sequences, under 5% recorded once. The TCR comes from a human donor in good health. This chain links TRBV10-3 with TRBJ1-1; D might be TRBD1 (5 bases). The sample was CD8+ T cells from PBMCs. In nucleotides, the CDR3 is TGTGCCATCAGCGGGGGCACTGAAGCTTTCTTT. Its protein is CAISGGTEAFF.